This TCR beta chain stems from a study of T cell repertoires in cytomegalovirus infection. Study-wide context: Recently identified HLA-C-restricted CMV epitopes and well-studied HLA-B-restricted CMV epitopes were used by the study. It was the public TCR beta signatures that indicated both CMV infection and matching HLA type. Study observations and caveats: HLA-C-restricted TCR beta clonotypes specific for CMV led the ex vivo response. Carriers of CMV and the relevant HLA type were discriminated by public TCR beta frequency.

Regarding this clonotype: Its antigen is unknown.

From the reads, TCRdb called clonotypes with MiXCR, one entry per CDR3 protein. The sample consists of 50,000 to 55,000 distinct CDR3 sequences, over 15% of them appearing once. Unmatched junction bases numbered 4, after V lost 4 bases and J lost 3 bases. CDR3 size: 15 residues. Germline-derived CDR1 and CDR2 are MNHEY and SMNVEV (reference sequence). The specimen was CD8+ T cells from cultured PBMCs, collected from culture after CMV antigen stimulation. The clonotype was recovered from a human donor in good health (CMV status not recorded). Some clones in this sample may be carry-over from other donors' samples. The J gene is TRBJ1-3, the V gene TRBV27; 9 nucleotides match TRBD1. The CDR3 spells CASSSTGGSGNTIYF. For the CDR3, the DNA is TGTGCCAGCAGTTCCACAGGGGGCAGTGGAAACACCATATATTTT.